The source of this T cell receptor (beta chain) is a study of CD8 T cells in Susac syndrome. Study-wide results and caveats: The TCR sequencing and HLA analysis in the study involved a relatively small number of individuals, as the study acknowledged.

The CDR3 sequence is 19 residues long. Germline CDR1 is SQVTM and CDR2 is ANQGSEA. The trim removed 1 base at V and 2 bases at J, leaving 10 bases unmatched. Random hexamers were used to reverse transcribe an amount of about 0.45 to 1 ug RNA. The authors amplified TCR beta CDR3 across 54 Vbeta and 13 Jbeta using immunoSEQ multiplex PCR. In TCRdb, the immunoSEQ multiplex PCR reads were re-called with MiXCR into one record per CDR3 protein. The data show tens of thousands of distinct CDR3 sequences, around 96% seen once. Points on this clonotype: Its antigen is undetermined.

TCR beta from blood CD8+ and CD4+ T cells was sequenced. This chain joins TRBV29-1 and TRBJ2-1; 14 positions match TRBD2. Sequencing was done on a sample of CD8+ T cells from PBMCs. This receptor was identified in a human donor with Susac syndrome. The CDR3 here is CSVEAGLAGEEITYNEQFF. The CDR3 bases are TGCAGCGTTGAAGCGGGACTAGCGGGGGAAGAAATAACCTACAATGAGCAGTTCTTC.